The rows below give T cell receptor beta chains drawn from one sample of a study of monozygotic twins with inflammatory bowel disease. Reanalyzing the 5' RACE reads, TCRdb keeps one entry per CDR3 protein, without DNA. The sample holds some 160,000 distinct CDR3 sequences. Sequencing input: blood. The receptor set was obtained from a human donor with ulcerative colitis or Crohn's disease, or a healthy co-twin of an affected twin (not recorded which). Both conserved end residues are part of each CDR3. Fields, in order: J gene, V gene, CDR3 protein.

TRBJ2-3 | TRBV3-1 | CASSQVKIGPSVRTDTQYF
TRBJ2-1 | TRBV20-1 | CSARAGHEQFF
TRBJ2-3 | TRBV29-1 | CSVSLTSGVSTDTQYF
TRBJ2-2 | TRBV27 | CASSARTSGYTGELFF
TRBJ2-7 | TRBV14 | CASSQPAGDKRSYEQYF
TRBJ1-1 | TRBV12-3/TRBV12-4 | CASSYTTGTEAFF
TRBJ1-1 | TRBV15 | CATSRAGTGKAEAFF
TRBJ2-5 | TRBV5-4 | CAGKERAEETQYF
TRBJ1-5 | TRBV20-1 | CSAEDRYSNQPQHF
TRBJ2-5 | TRBV10-3 | CAISLQGFGETQYF
TRBJ1-5 | TRBV5-5 | CASTHRAGQPQHF
TRBJ1-1 | TRBV29-1 | CSVEAKGPRSEAFF
TRBJ2-7 | TRBV6-2/TRBV6-3 | CASSFRGGLYEQYF
TRBJ2-1 | TRBV20-1 | CSARDIAGGLYNEQFF
TRBJ2-3 | TRBV20-1 | CSASTGQVTSDTQYF
TRBJ2-5 | TRBV2 | CASSYHGANPETQYF
TRBJ2-3 | TRBV20-1 | CSARDPLAGNTDTQYF
TRBJ1-2 | TRBV4-3 | CASSQDSQGANYGYTF
TRBJ1-6 | TRBV30 | CAWRFRLAGSNSPLHF
TRBJ1-1 | TRBV20-1 | CSAREQVFMNTEAFF
TRBJ1-4 | TRBV6-5 | CASSFRQGREKLFF
TRBJ1-6 | TRBV19 | CASSTGRSSPLHF
TRBJ1-1 | TRBV28 | CASSLWEGNTEAFF
TRBJ1-1 | TRBV5-1 | CASSLAQGLMNTEAFF
TRBJ1-5 | TRBV7-9 | CASSEDTGQPQHF
TRBJ2-1 | TRBV19 | CASHASGGYNEQFF
TRBJ2-1 | TRBV10-3 | CAIRGRNEQFF
TRBJ2-3 | TRBV7-2 | CASSLTASGRDTQYF
TRBJ2-1 | TRBV29-1 | CSVDAAGAEQFF
TRBJ2-5 | TRBV29-1 | CSVAQGQETQYF
TRBJ1-2 | TRBV11-3 | CASTMGYSSYTF
TRBJ2-1 | TRBV7-8 | CASSLISLAHEQFF
TRBJ1-1 | TRBV20-1 | CSLERETEAFF
TRBJ2-5 | TRBV5-6 | CASSVSPGETQYF
TRBJ2-5 | TRBV10-3 | CAISAWDIQKTQYF